Listed here are 25 T cell receptor beta chains from one sample, sequenced in a study of post-analysis software for immune sequencing data (dated by TCRdb to the mid-2010s). General conclusions and limits of the study: Roughly 5 TRBV segments, including TRBV5-6, TRBV5-1 and TRBV20-1, were significantly more frequent in patients than controls.

Library construction relied on PCR. Sequencer: Illumina HiSeq 2500. To reduce PCR and sequencing biases, unique molecular identifiers were incorporated into the TCR beta cDNA libraries. TCRdb took the public reads, trimmed them with fastp at Q25, ran MiXCR for clone calling and kept in-frame beta chains. Every entry covers one CDR3 protein and lists the most common genes and DNA from its rows. This sample holds roughly 200,000 distinct CDR3 sequences; roughly 28% were observed only once. Clones ranked in the top ten supply nearly 3.5% of the sample. What these receptors recognize is not known. Sample: blood. The receptors stem from a girl under 18 with multiple sclerosis.

Comments on this clonotype: Just one base apart from a much larger clone, this may be a read error. The V call is TRBV29-1, the J call TRBJ2-1, with D uncertain. The CDR3 is 11 amino acids. Germline values: CDR1 SQVTM, CDR2 ANQGSEA. V lost 3 bases to trimming and J lost 12 bases, with 12 bases between them. The CDR3 here is CSVEGRPGQFF. The CDR3 bases are TGCAGCGTTGAGGGTCGCCCGGGGCAGTTCTTC.

In its sample, this clonotype was seen a few times. V gene TRBV28 combines with J gene TRBJ2-6; the D is unclear. With 5 bases removed from V and 4 bases from J, the gap between germline ends came to 9 bases. The length of the CDR3 is 14 residues. CDR1 is MDHEN and CDR2 is SYDVKM in the germline V gene. This CDR3 is CASSPYPGANVLTF. CDR3 sequence (DNA): TGTGCCAGCAGTCCCTATCCGGGGGCCAACGTCCTGACTTTC.

The V call is TRBV30, the J call TRBJ2-5; 8 bases fit TRBD1. TRBJ2-7 matches the DNA end more closely, so the J call is doubtful. The CDR3 spans 14 residues. Germline V lookup: CDR1 GTSNPN, CDR2 SVGIG (reference sequence). CDR3 loop: CAWSPWTGPNEQYF. CDR3 nucleotides: TGTGCCTGGAGTCCCTGGACAGGGCCCAACGAGCAGTACTTC.

This clonotype was recorded once. This may arise from a read error, as a much more abundant clone is one base away. The V call is TRBV5-1, the J call TRBJ2-7, with 7 nucleotides matching TRBD1. This CDR3 is 13 amino acids long. Germline lookup yields CDR1 SGHRS and CDR2 YFSETQ. J was trimmed by 7 bases and V by 3 bases; bases with no gene match: 7. CDR3: CASSWGQYNEQYF. CDR3 DNA: TGCGCCAGCAGCTGGGGACAGTACAATGAGCAGTACTTC.

As to this clonotype: This may be a read error, as it is one base from a much larger clone. The chain carries TRBV20-1 and TRBJ1-6, with D possibly matching TRBD1 (6 bases). The CDR3 length is 15 residues. Germline CDR1 and CDR2: DFQATT and SNEGSKA (reference sequence). The CDR3 protein is CSAPQIRGGDSPPHF. DNA for the CDR3: TGCAGTGCCCCCCAGATCAGGGGCGGTGATTCACCCCCCCACTTT.

V and J are TRBV28 and TRBJ1-6; D not resolved. The germline gives CDR1 MDHEN, CDR2 SYDVKM. The V gene lost 4 bases and the J gene lost 8 bases, with 9 bases spanning the gap. This CDR3 is 13 amino acids long. The CDR3 is CASSSPGYSPLHF. The DNA for the CDR3 is TGTGCCAGCAGTTCTCCAGGCTATTCACCCCTCCACTTT.

There are a few counts of this clonotype. CDR3 residues: CASSTRQYLYEQYF. For the CDR3, the DNA is TGTGCCAGCAGCACCCGACAGTACCTCTACGAGCAGTACTTC. The chain couples TRBV7-2 to TRBJ2-7; a weak D match, TRBD1 (5 bases). The CDR3 runs to 14 residues. The V gene lost 5 bases and the J gene lost 3 bases, with 14 bases spanning the gap. The germline CDR1 and CDR2 sequences are SGHTA and FQGNSA.

This clonotype was picked up many times. The chain recombines TRBV6-5 with TRBJ2-7, with 9 bases lining up with TRBD1. CDR3 length equals 14 residues. Germline CDR1 is MNHEY and CDR2 is SVGAGI. Trimming took 6 bases from V and 3 from J; bases not matched to a gene: 6. DNA of the CDR3: TGTGCCAGCAGAGCCGGGACAGGGAACTACGAGCAGTACTTC. It codes for CASRAGTGNYEQYF.

This clonotype was counted ten times or more. This chain joins TRBV4-1 and TRBJ2-1; 7 nucleotides agree with TRBD2. The germline CDR1 and CDR2 sequences are MGHRA and YSYEKL. The CDR3 covers 14 residues. The ends lost 7 bases at V and 6 bases at J; junction bases unmatched: 9. Here the CDR3 reads CASTAGGRFNEQFF. DNA of the CDR3: TGCGCCAGCACCGCTGGCGGGAGATTCAATGAGCAGTTCTTC.

J is TRBJ2-1 and V is TRBV10-3, with 11 positions matching TRBD2. The CDR3 contains 15 residues. CDR1 is ENHRY and CDR2 is SYGVKD in the germline V gene. The J segment lost 6 bases and the V segment lost 2 bases, leaving 3 bases of the junction unmatched. In DNA form, the CDR3 reads TGTGCCATCAGTGAGCTAGCGGGAGGTGTCAATGAGCAGTTCTTC. Residues: CAISELAGGVNEQFF.

This clonotype was detected many times. The V and J genes are TRBV5-1 and TRBJ2-7; 8 bases are shared with TRBD1. The ends lost 4 bases at V and 4 bases at J; junction bases unmatched: 7. The CDR3 runs to 14 residues. Germline loops: CDR1 SGHRS, CDR2 YFSETQ. DNA of the CDR3: TGCGCCAGCAGCCAACTCACAGGGGGTTACGAGCAGTACTTC. Its protein is CASSQLTGGYEQYF.

Concerning this clonotype: A much larger clone differs by one base, so this may be a read error. The chain joins TRBV28 to TRBJ2-7; TRBD2 agrees at 12 bases. This CDR3 is built from 16 residues. From germline, CDR1 is MDHEN and CDR2 SYDVKM. Trimming at V came to 5 bases and at J to 3 bases, leaving 8 bases not matched to a gene. The CDR3 DNA reads as TGTGCCAGCAGTCACGGGACTAGCGGGCCTTTCTACGAGCAGTACTTC. This encodes CASSHGTSGPFYEQYF.

This rearrangement joins TRBV10-1 to TRBJ2-5; D is ambiguous. This CDR3 is built from 14 residues. Trimming pared 1 base from V and 5 bases from J, leaving 11 bases between. In germline, CDR1 is WNHNN, CDR2 SYGVQD (reference sequence). The CDR3 DNA sequence: TGCGCCAGCAGTGAGTTCCCCATCCAGGAGACCCAGTACTTC. It specifies CASSEFPIQETQYF.

This clonotype was seen only a few times. It may be a read error: a sequence one base away is much more abundant. The chain links TRBV29-1 to TRBJ2-5; weak D call: TRBD2 (7 bases). Looked up from germline, CDR1 is SQVTM and CDR2 is ANQGSEA. V was cut by 5 bases and J by 11 bases, with 15 bases left in between. This CDR3 spans 11 amino acids. The CDR3 reads CSVRGAHGQYF. DNA for the CDR3: TGCAGCGTTCGGGGGGCCCACGGGCAGTACTTC.

The chain is built from TRBV5-1 and TRBJ2-1, with 11 bases aligning to TRBD1. CDR3 size: 16 residues. CDR1 is SGHRS, CDR2 YFSETQ, per germline. With 4 bases clipped from V and 3 bases from J, the junction kept 6 bases outside the gene matches. The CDR3 loop reads CASSPTGTGGYNEQFF. The CDR3, as DNA: TGCGCCAGCAGCCCCACCGGGACAGGGGGCTACAATGAGCAGTTCTTC.

The rearrangement joins TRBV30 to TRBJ2-6; no clear D gene. CDR1 and CDR2 (germline): GTSNPN, SVGIG (reference sequence). CDR3 length: 17 residues. V lost 7 bases and J 0 bases, leaving 19 bases between the germline ends. This CDR3 reads CAFYPRDGSSGANVLTF. The CDR3 DNA reads as TGTGCCTTTTACCCACGCGACGGCAGCTCTGGGGCCAACGTCCTGACTTTC.

The chain carries TRBV28 and TRBJ1-3, with unresolved D. The V gene's germline CDR1 is MDHEN and CDR2 SYDVKM. V lost 2 bases, J lost 0 bases, and 5 bases lay in between. The CDR3 spans 14 residues. The CDR3 nucleotides read TGTGCCAGCAGTTTACTGTTCTCTGGAAACACCATATATTTT. Its translation is CASSLLFSGNTIYF. The full variable domain, completed using reference TRBV28 and TRBJ1-3, is DVKVTQSSRYLVKRTGEKVFLECVQDMDHENMFWYRQDPGLGLRLIYFSYDVKMKEKGDIPEGYSVSREKKERFSLILESASTNQTSMYLCASSLLFSGNTIYFGEGSWLTVV.

There are a few counts of this clonotype. For the CDR3, the DNA is TGCAGTGCTAGAGAAGGGACGGCTACCTACGAGCAGTACTTC. It encodes CSAREGTATYEQYF. The chain uses TRBV20-1 and TRBJ2-7, with D possibly being TRBD1 or TRBD2 (5 bases each). There are 14 residues in the CDR3. Trimming stripped 0 bases from V and 2 bases from J, with 11 bases between. The germline V gene has CDR1 DFQATT and CDR2 SNEGSKA (reference sequence).

This clonotype came up many times. The chain employs TRBV12-3 or TRBV12-4 and TRBJ1-5, with 7 positions matching TRBD1. J gave up 6 bases and V 4 bases, and 3 bases lay outside the gene matches. The CDR3 contains 13 residues. The CDR3 here is CASSSHRGQPQHF. The CDR3 nucleotides read TGTGCCAGCAGTTCTCACAGGGGTCAGCCCCAGCATTTT.

This clonotype came up a few times. J is TRBJ2-7 and V is TRBV20-1, with TRBD2 identical over 8 bases. V gave up 2 bases and J gave up 5 bases; unmatched junction bases: 2. Germline V lookup: CDR1 DFQATT, CDR2 SNEGSKA (reference sequence). This CDR3 is 12 amino acids long. The CDR3 region has the DNA TGCAGTGCTAGACCCGGGAGGGACGAGCAGTACTTC. Amino acids: CSARPGRDEQYF.

CDR3 DNA sequence: TGTGCCAGCAGCCCCGGGACAGGGAATCGGAGAGAGACCCAGTACTTC. Amino acid sequence: CASSPGTGNRRETQYF. This chain connects TRBV14 to TRBJ2-5; 9 nucleotides line up with TRBD1. The CDR3 covers 16 residues. The junction had 10 bases not matched to a gene; V was cut back by 4 bases and J by 4 bases. The germline gives CDR1 SGHDN, CDR2 FVKESK.

V usage is TRBV6-2 or TRBV6-3 and J usage is TRBJ1-6, with 7 bases identical to TRBD1. V was clipped by 6 bases and J by 5 bases; unmatched bases: 4. The germline CDR1 and CDR2 sequences are MNHEY and SVGEGT. The CDR3 has 14 amino acids. DNA for the CDR3: TGTGCCAGCAGGGGGGACAGAGATAATTCACCCCTCCACTTT. This translates into CASRGDRDNSPLHF.

This chain joins TRBV29-1 and TRBJ1-2, with TRBD1 matching over 11 bases. This CDR3 region has 13 residues. Germline trimming cut 6 bases from V and 5 bases from J; bases unmatched to any gene: 5. From germline, CDR1 is SQVTM and CDR2 ANQGSEA. The CDR3 bases are TGCAGCGTCGGGACAGGGGGGGAGTATGGCTACACCTTC. Its protein is CSVGTGGEYGYTF. The full variable domain, rest sourced from reference TRBV29-1 and TRBJ1-2, is SAVISQKPSRDICQRGTSLTIQCQVDSQVTMMFWYRQQPGQSLTLIATANQGSEATYESGFVIDKFPISRPNLTFSTLTVSNMSPEDSSIYLCSVGTGGEYGYTFGSGTRLTVV.

The V and J genes are TRBV27 and TRBJ2-3; D not certain. The V end was cut by 4 bases, the J end by 2 bases, with 7 bases between. Germline CDR1 and CDR2: MNHEY and SMNVEV (reference sequence). CDR3 length: 13 amino acids. The DNA for the CDR3 is TGTGCCAGCAGTTCCGGAGACACAGATACGCAGTATTTT. It translates to CASSSGDTDTQYF.

This chain joins TRBV7-2 and TRBJ2-4, with D possibly TRBD1 on 6 matching bases. The J call may be wrong; the DNA end is better matched by TRBJ2-7. The CDR3 extends over 15 amino acids. Germline CDR1 is SGHTA and CDR2 is FQGNSA. The CDR3: CASSLPDRLSYEQYF. The CDR3 DNA follows: TGTGCCAGCAGCTTACCCGACAGGCTATCCTACGAGCAGTACTTC.